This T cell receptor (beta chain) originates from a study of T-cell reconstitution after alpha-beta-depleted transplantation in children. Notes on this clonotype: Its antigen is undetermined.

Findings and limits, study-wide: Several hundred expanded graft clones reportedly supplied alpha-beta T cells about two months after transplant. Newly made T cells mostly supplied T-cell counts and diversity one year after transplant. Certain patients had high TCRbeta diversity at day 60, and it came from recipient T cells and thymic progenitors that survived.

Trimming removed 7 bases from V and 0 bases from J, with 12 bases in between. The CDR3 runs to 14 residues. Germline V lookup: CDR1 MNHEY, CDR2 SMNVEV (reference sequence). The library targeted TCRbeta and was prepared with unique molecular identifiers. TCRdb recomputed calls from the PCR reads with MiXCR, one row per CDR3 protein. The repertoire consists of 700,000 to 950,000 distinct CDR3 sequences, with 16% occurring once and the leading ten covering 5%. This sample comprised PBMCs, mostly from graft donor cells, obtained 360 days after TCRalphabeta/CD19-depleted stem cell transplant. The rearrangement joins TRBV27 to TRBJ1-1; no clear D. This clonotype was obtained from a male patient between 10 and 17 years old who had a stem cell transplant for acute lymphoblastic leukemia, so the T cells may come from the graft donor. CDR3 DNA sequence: TGTGCCAGCAAGAACCACAGACTGAACACTGAAGCTTTCTTT. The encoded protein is CASKNHRLNTEAFF.